A single sample gave rise to the 27 T cell receptor beta chains below, sequenced in a study of OX40 agonist ivuxolimab in advanced cancers. Profiled with immunoSEQ multiplex PCR; TCRdb holds only in-frame clones, not every one. This table holds around 95,000 clones, approximately 90% found once. This sample comprised CD4+ or CD8+ T cells sorted from blood, obtained in a trial of the OX40 agonist ivuxolimab. The source of these receptors is an adult with an advanced solid tumor such as melanoma, head and neck, liver or kidney cancer.

V gene TRBV19 combines with J gene TRBJ2-7, with TRBD1 as a possible D gene (6 bases). Per the germline V gene, CDR1 is LNHDA and CDR2 is SQIVND (reference sequence). This CDR3 has 14 amino acids. Trimming left V 5 bases short and J 2 bases short, with 13 bases between. CDR3 amino acids: CASSVLQGPYEQYF. CDR3 nucleotide sequence: TGTGCCAGTAGTGTACTACAGGGCCCCTACGAGCAGTACTTC.

This clone was seen a few times. The chain recombines TRBV29-1 with TRBJ2-3; 12 nucleotides line up with TRBD2. This CDR3 has 14 amino acids. The germline gives CDR1 SQVTM, CDR2 ANQGSEA. Trimming took 6 bases from V and 2 from J; bases not matched to a gene: 3. CDR3 nucleotides: TGCAGCGTCAGGACTAGCGGGGTCACAGATACGCAGTATTTT. It yields the protein CSVRTSGVTDTQYF.

The gene calls are TRBV5-1 and TRBJ2-7, with 10 bases that match TRBD1. The CDR3 has 15 amino acids. V lost 4 bases, J lost 7 bases, and 11 bases stayed unmatched. Per the germline V gene, CDR1 is SGHRS and CDR2 is YFSETQ. CDR3 nucleotides: TGCGCCAGCAGCCTAGAATCGGGACAGGGGAGAGAGCAGTACTTC. Protein sequence: CASSLESGQGREQYF.

The chain links TRBV5-1 to TRBJ2-1; D is possibly TRBD2 (6 bases). V dropped 1 base and J dropped 6 bases, with 11 bases sitting between them. The CDR3 loop spans 14 amino acids. Per germline, CDR1 SGHRS and CDR2 YFSETQ. The CDR3 is CASSLFLARNEQFF. The CDR3 DNA follows: TGCGCCAGCAGCTTGTTTCTAGCGCGCAATGAGCAGTTCTTC.

This rearrangement joins TRBV29-1 to TRBJ2-3; 7 bases are shared with TRBD2. This CDR3 has 12 residues. Germline loops: CDR1 SQVTM, CDR2 ANQGSEA. V gave up 6 bases and J gave up 4 bases; unmatched junction bases: 4. CDR3 sequence reads: CSVRAGADTQYF. The CDR3 DNA follows: TGCAGCGTCCGTGCGGGGGCAGATACGCAGTATTTT.

This chain links TRBV9 with TRBJ2-1, with TRBD2 matching over 8 bases. The CDR3 is made up of 15 amino acids. V was clipped by 0 bases and J by 9 bases; unmatched bases: 8. The germline V gene has CDR1 SGDLS and CDR2 YYNGEE. CDR3 residues: CASSVGTSFPGEQFF. CDR3 bases: TGTGCCAGCAGCGTAGGGACTAGCTTTCCGGGTGAGCAGTTCTTC.

Concerning this clone itself: Other DNA sequences of this sample code for an identical CDR3. The chain joins TRBV6-1 to TRBJ2-3; possibly TRBD2 for D (6 bases). CDR3 length: 14 amino acids. The V end lost 0 bases, the J end lost 6 bases, and 10 bases lay between the germline ends. Germline CDR1 is MNHNS and CDR2 is SASEGT. In DNA, the CDR3 is TGTGCCAGCAGTGAAGCGCTTCGGGGGGATACGCAGTATTTT. Residues: CASSEALRGDTQYF.

The V call is TRBV9, the J call TRBJ1-1; no firm D call. Deletions cut 4 bases from V and 0 bases from J, with 10 bases between. This CDR3 contains 14 residues. Germline loops: CDR1 SGDLS, CDR2 YYNGEE. In nucleotides, the CDR3 is TGTGCCAGCAGCCCCTTAAGCATGAACACTGAAGCTTTCTTT. Translation: CASSPLSMNTEAFF.

J is TRBJ2-5 and V is TRBV19; D uncertain. Germline CDR1 and CDR2: LNHDA and SQIVND (reference sequence). V was cut by 5 bases and J by 7 bases, with 11 bases left in between. This CDR3 is built from 12 residues. The CDR3 spells CASSVPLGTQYF. The CDR3 region has the DNA TGTGCCAGTAGTGTTCCTCTCGGGACCCAGTACTTC.

The chain is built from TRBV5-1 and TRBJ1-1, with D unclear. The V gene lost 4 bases and the J gene lost 0 bases, with 7 bases spanning the gap. Germline V CDR1 and CDR2: SGHRS, YFSETQ. This CDR3 comprises 13 residues. CDR3 DNA sequence: TGCGCCAGCAGCCCGTCAGTGAACACTGAAGCTTTCTTT. It codes for CASSPSVNTEAFF.

With respect to this clone: At one boundary the junction diverges from the germline segment, which might be a read error. The chain joins TRBV6-6 to TRBJ1-1; a possible D gene is TRBD1 (5 bases). Germline V lookup: CDR1 MNHNY, CDR2 SVGAGI (reference sequence). The CDR3 runs 12 residues. CDR3 sequence: CASMNSGLSILF. CDR3 DNA sequence: TGTGCCAGCATGAACTCGGGGCTCAGCATTCTCTTT.

This chain connects TRBV29-1 to TRBJ2-5, with TRBD1 identical over 9 bases. Germline values: CDR1 SQVTM, CDR2 ANQGSEA. V trimming: 6 bases; J trimming: 5 bases; junction bases outside the gene matches: 13. The CDR3 sequence is 15 residues long. The CDR3 region has the DNA TGCAGCGTCGAATTACAACAGGGGGCTCGGGAGACCCAGTACTTC. Protein sequence: CSVELQQGARETQYF.

This chain's CDR3 is CASSEKGAGTEAFF. In DNA form, the CDR3 reads TGTGCCAGCAGTGAAAAGGGGGCAGGCACTGAAGCTTTCTTT. The chain recombines TRBV27 with TRBJ1-1, with 7 nucleotides matching TRBD1. Trimming removed 5 bases from V and 4 bases from J; junction bases left unmatched: 7. The CDR3 has 14 amino acids. CDR1 and CDR2 from the germline V gene are MNHEY and SMNVEV (reference sequence).

The genes are TRBV6-5 and TRBJ2-7; no definite D call. V shed 2 bases and J shed 2 bases, with 10 bases lying between them. The CDR3 totals 14 residues. Per the germline V gene, CDR1 is MNHEY and CDR2 is SVGAGI. CDR3 amino acids: CASSYGVVAYEQYF. For the CDR3, the DNA is TGTGCCAGCAGTTACGGCGTCGTTGCCTACGAGCAGTACTTC.

CDR3 sequence reads: CASSLPGGAREKLFF. The CDR3 nucleotides are TGTGCCAGCAGCTTACCAGGGGGCGCAAGGGAAAAACTGTTTTTT. The rearrangement joins TRBV7-9 to TRBJ1-4, with TRBD1 matching 8 bases. This CDR3 region has 15 residues. The germline CDR1 and CDR2 sequences are SEHNR and FQNEAQ (reference sequence). The V segment lost 2 bases and the J segment 8 bases; nucleotides outside the gene matches: 7. Together with reference TRBV7-9 and TRBJ1-4, the CDR3 gives the full variable domain: DTGVSQNPRHKITKRGQNVTFRCDPISEHNRLYWYRQTLGQGPEFLTYFQNEAQLEKSRLLSDRFSAERPKGSFSTLEIQRTEQGDSAMYLCASSLPGGAREKLFFGSGTQLSVL.

This clone was detected only once. J is TRBJ2-5 and V is TRBV29-1; D uncertain. The V end was cut by 7 bases, the J end by 7 bases, with 16 bases between. CDR1 and CDR2 (germline): SQVTM, ANQGSEA. The CDR3 spans 12 residues. The CDR3 loop is CSASTDVGTQYF. CDR3 bases: TGCAGCGCCTCGACGGACGTCGGGACCCAGTACTTC.

V usage is TRBV4-3 and J usage is TRBJ2-1, with 12 bases fitting TRBD2. Germline CDR1 LGHNA, CDR2 YSLEER. The CDR3 covers 20 residues. J lost 1 base, V lost 4 bases, and 14 bases had no gene match. In DNA, the CDR3 is TGCGCCAGCAGCCCATATCGCCTAGCGGGAGGGCCTCGTTCCTACAATGAGCAGTTCTTC. Translating gives CASSPYRLAGGPRSYNEQFF.

This sequence joins TRBV6-1 and TRBJ2-5, with 8 positions matching TRBD2. V lost 8 bases, J lost 0 bases, and 8 bases stayed unmatched. CDR1 and CDR2 (germline): MNHNS, SASEGT. The CDR3 has 15 amino acids. CDR3 sequence (DNA): TGTGCCAGCGCCCAGTCAGCGGGGGACCAAGAGACCCAGTACTTC. Its translation is CASAQSAGDQETQYF.

The genes are TRBV25-1 and TRBJ2-7, with a tentative D call TRBD2 (6 bases). The germline CDR1 and CDR2 sequences are MGHDK and SYGVNS. The CDR3 length is 13 residues. Trimming shortened V by 4 bases and J by 1 base, and 8 bases separated the two germline ends. CDR3 DNA sequence: TGTGCCAGCAGTGGAGCGGGTTCCTACGAGCAGTACTTC. This sequence encodes CASSGAGSYEQYF.

The chain carries TRBV7-8 and TRBJ2-1; D might be TRBD2 (6 bases). Germline loops: CDR1 SGHVS, CDR2 FQNEAQ. Between the trimmed V and J ends, which lost 5 bases and 0 bases, there was a span of 17 bases. CDR3 length equals 17 residues. The DNA of the CDR3 is TGTGCCAGCAGCCCCTATGGGATAGCGGTCTCCTACAATGAGCAGTTCTTC. It translates to CASSPYGIAVSYNEQFF.

The gene calls are TRBV7-9 and TRBJ1-6, with TRBD1 matching 7 bases. Germline V lookup: CDR1 SEHNR, CDR2 FQNEAQ (reference sequence). The CDR3 has 15 residues. Trimming at V came to 5 bases and at J to 9 bases, leaving 10 bases not matched to a gene. CDR3 sequence: CASSHRDRGTSPLHF. CDR3 in DNA: TGTGCCAGCAGCCACAGGGACAGAGGGACTTCACCCCTCCACTTT.

This chain joins TRBV29-1 and TRBJ2-1, with D perhaps being TRBD1 or TRBD2 (6 bases each). The germline CDR1 and CDR2 sequences are SQVTM and ANQGSEA. The CDR3 totals 16 residues. V dropped 4 bases and J dropped 2 bases, with 18 bases sitting between them. The CDR3 nucleotides are TGCAGCGTTGTAGGTGGGGGGCAGCACACCTACAATGAGCAGTTCTTC. This sequence encodes CSVVGGGQHTYNEQFF.

The chain uses TRBV11-2 and TRBJ2-3; D is unresolved. Germline lookup yields CDR1 SGHAT and CDR2 FQNNGV. The V end was cut by 5 bases, the J end by 2 bases, with 14 bases between. The CDR3 is 15 amino acids. CDR3 sequence: CASSPLPGPTDTQYF. The CDR3 DNA reads as TGTGCCAGCAGCCCCCTTCCGGGCCCCACAGATACGCAGTATTTT.

The rearrangement links TRBV6-5 to TRBJ2-6; 7 bases are shared with TRBD1. The CDR3 is 15 residues long. The V gene's germline CDR1 is MNHEY and CDR2 SVGAGI. After removal of 6 bases from V and 3 bases from J, the junction contained 5 bases not matched to a gene. Here the CDR3 DNA reads TGTGCCAGCAGCCAAACAGGGGTTGGGGCCAACGTCCTGACTTTC. Amino acids: CASSQTGVGANVLTF.

This chain links TRBV7-2 with TRBJ1-5; 7 positions agree with TRBD1. Germline CDR1 reads SGHTA; CDR2 reads FQGNSA. The CDR3 is made up of 14 amino acids. With 4 bases clipped from V and 4 bases from J, the junction kept 4 bases outside the gene matches. The CDR3 nucleotides are TGTGCCAGCAGCTCAGAACAGGGGAATCAGCCCCAGCATTTT. Amino acid sequence: CASSSEQGNQPQHF.

The CDR3 loop is CASSIRVTKDPQHF. CDR3 in DNA: TGTGCCAGTAGTATCCGGGTAACCAAGGATCCCCAGCATTTT. The rearrangement uses TRBV19 and TRBJ1-5; no firm D call. CDR3 length equals 14 residues. CDR1 LNHDA and CDR2 SQIVND come from the germline V gene (reference sequence). Trimming took 3 bases from V and 10 from J, leaving 16 bases between them.

This clone was observed a single time. The chain has TRBV28 and TRBJ2-7; 10 nucleotides agree with TRBD2. The CDR3 runs 14 residues. CDR1 is MDHEN and CDR2 is SYDVKM in the germline V gene. V trimming: 7 bases; J trimming: 5 bases; junction bases outside the gene matches: 8. As DNA, the CDR3 is TGTGCCAGCACCCCTGGGACTAGCGTCCACGAGCAGTACTTC. This gives the protein CASTPGTSVHEQYF.